This T cell receptor beta chain derives from a study of Ad26.COV2.S vaccination and SARS-CoV-2 variants. Specified treatment: 19 received Ad26.COV2.S at low or high dose, single or two shots; five or six received placebo; per-sample allocation not given. Sampling was performed 63 days after the first vaccine or placebo injection. This CDR3 has 14 residues. V lost 5 bases to trimming and J lost 5 bases, with 13 bases between them. CDR1 MDHEN and CDR2 SYDVKM come from the germline V gene. The protocol was immunoSEQ multiplex PCR, while the TCRdb copy is restricted to in-frame clones and leaves out a portion. The sample consists of some 340,000 clones, just over 85% of them appearing once.

The receptor's source is a person between 18 and 65 years old who received the Ad26.COV2.S COVID-19 vaccine or a placebo. Source: peripheral blood, taken in a trial of Ad26.COV2.S vaccine versus placebo. This chain joins TRBV28 and TRBJ1-5; tentative D call: TRBD1 (6 bases). CDR3 sequence reads: CASSQNRAHQPQHF. The CDR3, as DNA: TGTGCCAGCAGTCAAAACAGGGCCCATCAGCCCCAGCATTTT.